This T cell receptor beta chain was obtained from a study of CD8 T cells in ankylosing spondylitis. This clonotype was detected ten times or more. Its specificity is not known. Study outcomes and limitations: Matched ankylosing spondylitis synovial fluid reportedly contained a significantly enriched population of disease-linked clones. CD8+ by phenotype, disease-linked clones were relatively rare in peripheral blood.

The CDR3 runs 23 residues. CDR1 is SQVTM and CDR2 is ANQGSEA in the germline V gene. The junction had 26 bases not matched to a gene; V was cut back by 4 bases and J by 0 bases. TCRdb used MiXCR to reprocess the 5' RACE reads, holding one entry per CDR3 protein. This sample has a few hundred thousand distinct CDR3 sequences; roughly 25% occur once, and the top ten carry 0.5% to 0.75%. Input material: blood, either unsorted or a sorted T cell fraction (not recorded which). The gene calls are TRBV29-1 and TRBJ2-3; TRBD1 agrees at 12 bases. This clonotype was obtained from a male donor with ankylosing spondylitis or in good health (not recorded which). The CDR3 DNA sequence: TGCAGCGTTGTTCCTCGAGGGACAGGGGGCTCTCATCTTGGTAGGGGCAGCACAGATACGCAGTATTTT. This gives the protein CSVVPRGTGGSHLGRGSTDTQYF.